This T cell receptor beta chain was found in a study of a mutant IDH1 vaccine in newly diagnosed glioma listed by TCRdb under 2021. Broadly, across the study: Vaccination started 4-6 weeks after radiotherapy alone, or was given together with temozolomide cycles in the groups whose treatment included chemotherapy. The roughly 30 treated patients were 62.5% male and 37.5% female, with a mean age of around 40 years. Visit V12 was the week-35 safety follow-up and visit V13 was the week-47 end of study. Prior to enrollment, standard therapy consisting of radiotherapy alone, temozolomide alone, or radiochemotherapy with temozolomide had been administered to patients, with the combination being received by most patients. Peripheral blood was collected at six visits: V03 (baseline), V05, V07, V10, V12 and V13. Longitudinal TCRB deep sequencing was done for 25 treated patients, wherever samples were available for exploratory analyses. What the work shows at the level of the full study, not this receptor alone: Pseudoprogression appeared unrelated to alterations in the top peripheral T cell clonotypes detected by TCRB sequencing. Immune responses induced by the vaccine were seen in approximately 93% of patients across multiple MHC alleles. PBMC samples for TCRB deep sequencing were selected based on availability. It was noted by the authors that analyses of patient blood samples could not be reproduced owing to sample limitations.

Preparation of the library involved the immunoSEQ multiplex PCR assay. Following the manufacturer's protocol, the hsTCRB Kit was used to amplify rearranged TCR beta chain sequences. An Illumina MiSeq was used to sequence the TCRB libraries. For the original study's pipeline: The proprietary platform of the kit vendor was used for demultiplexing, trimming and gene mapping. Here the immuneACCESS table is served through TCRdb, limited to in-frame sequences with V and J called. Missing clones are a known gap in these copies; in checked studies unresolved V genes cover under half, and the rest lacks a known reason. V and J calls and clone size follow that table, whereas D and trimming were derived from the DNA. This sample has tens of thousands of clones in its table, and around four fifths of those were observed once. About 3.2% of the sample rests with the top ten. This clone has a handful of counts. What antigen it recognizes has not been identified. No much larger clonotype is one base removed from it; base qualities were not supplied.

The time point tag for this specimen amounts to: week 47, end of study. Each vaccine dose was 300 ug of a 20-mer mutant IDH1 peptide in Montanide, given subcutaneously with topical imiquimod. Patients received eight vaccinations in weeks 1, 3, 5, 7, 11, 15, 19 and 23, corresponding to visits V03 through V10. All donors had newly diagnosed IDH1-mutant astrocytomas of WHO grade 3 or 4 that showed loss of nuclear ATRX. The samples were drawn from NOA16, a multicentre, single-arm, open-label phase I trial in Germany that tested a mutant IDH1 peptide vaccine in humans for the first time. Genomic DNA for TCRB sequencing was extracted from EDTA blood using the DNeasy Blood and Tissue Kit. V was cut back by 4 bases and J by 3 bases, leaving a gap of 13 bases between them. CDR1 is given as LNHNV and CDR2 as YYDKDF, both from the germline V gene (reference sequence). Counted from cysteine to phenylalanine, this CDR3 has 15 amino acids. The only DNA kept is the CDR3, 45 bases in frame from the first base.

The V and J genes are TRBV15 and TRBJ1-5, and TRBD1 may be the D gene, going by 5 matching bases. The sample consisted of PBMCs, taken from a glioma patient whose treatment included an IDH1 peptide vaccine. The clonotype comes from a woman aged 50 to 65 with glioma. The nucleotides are TGTGCCACCAGCAACTCTGGGACGGCCAATCAGCCCCAGCATTTT. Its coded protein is CATSNSGTANQPQHF.